Shown below are 14 T cell receptor beta chains from a single sample sequenced in a study of CD4+ T cells in melanoma. Some clones are missing from TCRdb's copy, which holds only in-frame ones; the method was immunoSEQ multiplex PCR. The sample has 50,000 to 60,000 clones, roughly three quarters seen once; the top ten hold approximately 5%. Sequences were obtained from tumor tissue. The origin of the receptors is a human donor with melanoma.

This chain uses TRBV7-9 with TRBJ2-7; no clear D gene. Germline CDR1 reads SEHNR; CDR2 reads FQNEAQ (reference sequence). Trimming stripped 5 bases from V and 3 bases from J, with 11 bases between. This CDR3 contains 13 residues. The CDR3 DNA follows: TGTGCCAGCAGCCAAGATAGGGACTACGAGCAGTACTTC. Amino acid sequence: CASSQDRDYEQYF. Combining the CDR3 with reference TRBV7-9 and TRBJ2-7 gives the whole variable domain DTGVSQNPRHKITKRGQNVTFRCDPISEHNRLYWYRQTLGQGPEFLTYFQNEAQLEKSRLLSDRFSAERPKGSFSTLEIQRTEQGDSAMYLCASSQDRDYEQYFGPGTRLTVT.

V is TRBV18 and J is TRBJ1-6, with 11 nucleotides matching TRBD1. This CDR3 has 18 residues. Germline V gene sequence: CDR1 KGHSH, CDR2 LQKENI. The V segment lost 4 bases and the J segment 5 bases; nucleotides outside the gene matches: 10. The chain's CDR3 is CASSRGQGAPLDNSPLHF. CDR3 DNA sequence: TGTGCCAGCTCACGTGGACAGGGGGCGCCTTTGGATAATTCACCCCTCCACTTT. Filled out from reference TRBV18 and TRBJ1-6, the complete variable domain reads NAGVMQNPRHLVRRRGQEARLRCSPMKGHSHVYWYRQLPEEGLKFMVYLQKENIIDESGMPKERFSAEFPKEGPSILRIQQVVRGDSAAYFCASSRGQGAPLDNSPLHFGNGTRLTVT.

This clone was counted only a few times. The chain carries TRBV19 and TRBJ1-1; 9 bases map to TRBD1. V shed 7 bases, J shed 4 bases, and the junction held 13 bases outside the gene matches. Germline V CDR1 and CDR2: LNHDA, SQIVND (reference sequence). The CDR3 contains 16 residues. The CDR3 loop reads CASNNRRGTGSTEAFF. The CDR3 coding sequence is TGTGCCAGTAACAACCGTCGCGGGACAGGGTCCACTGAAGCTTTCTTT.

The V gene is TRBV7-9, the J gene TRBJ1-1; D possibly corresponds to TRBD1 (6 bases). The CDR3 runs 13 residues. The germline gives CDR1 SEHNR, CDR2 FQNEAQ (reference sequence). Trimming removed 5 bases from V and 8 bases from J, with 15 bases in between. The DNA for the CDR3 is TGTGCCAGCAGCGCAACAGGGAAAGACGAAGCTTTCTTT. Its translation: CASSATGKDEAFF.

The gene calls are TRBV5-5 and TRBJ1-2, with 7 nucleotides matching TRBD1. Germline V gene lookup returns CDR1 SGHKS and CDR2 YYEKEE (reference sequence). V shed 0 bases and J 0 bases; nucleotides not matched to a gene: 2. The CDR3 contains 15 residues. This CDR3 reads CASSLGTGANYGYTF. The CDR3 DNA reads as TGTGCCAGCAGCTTGGGGACAGGAGCTAACTATGGCTACACCTTC.

The V and J genes are TRBV12-2 and TRBJ1-5. TRBV12-2 is a pseudogene segment. CDR3 length: 17 residues. The CDR3 reads CASRFDRWRDRNQPQHF. The CDR3 nucleotides read TGTGCAAGTCGCTTTGATAGGTGGCGGGACCGAAATCAGCCCCAGCATTTT.

CDR3 protein: CASSELAGDDEQFF. DNA of the CDR3: TGTGCCAGCAGCGAACTAGCGGGGGACGATGAGCAGTTCTTC. This chain joins TRBV9 and TRBJ2-1, with 11 bases lining up with TRBD2. The CDR3 runs to 14 residues. Germline V gene sequence: CDR1 SGDLS, CDR2 YYNGEE. With V trimmed by 3 bases and J by 8 bases, 4 bases remained unmatched.

This clone was seen a few times. The rearrangement uses TRBV18 and TRBJ2-7, with a tentative D call TRBD1 (7 bases). The CDR3 spans 13 residues. The V gene's germline CDR1 is KGHSH and CDR2 LQKENI. Trimming pared 6 bases from V and 2 bases from J, leaving 11 bases between. This CDR3 reads CASSRDSPYEQYF. CDR3 coding DNA: TGTGCCAGCTCGCGGGACAGCCCCTACGAGCAGTACTTC.

This chain uses TRBV21-1 with TRBJ2-7; TRBD1 reflects the table's D call only, with no check against the DNA. TRBV21-1 is shown as a pseudogene. The CDR3 length is 12 residues. CDR3 DNA: TGTGCCAGCAGCGCTCCAGGGCGCGAGCAGTACTTC. Protein sequence: CASSAPGREQYF.

This clone was seen a single time. The genes are TRBV4-2 and TRBJ1-1, with TRBD1 identical over 8 bases. The J segment lost 0 bases and the V segment lost 4 bases, leaving 10 bases of the junction unmatched. Per the germline V gene, CDR1 is LGHNA and CDR2 is YNFKEQ. The CDR3 is 17 amino acids. CDR3 amino acids: CASSRSMTGAMNTEAFF. The DNA of the CDR3 is TGTGCCAGCAGCCGGAGTATGACAGGGGCCATGAACACTGAAGCTTTCTTT.

This chain connects TRBV6-6 to TRBJ2-7, with 7 bases identical to TRBD1. The length of the CDR3 is 16 residues. Germline CDR1 is MNHNY and CDR2 is SVGAGI (reference sequence). V gave up 5 bases and J gave up 3 bases; unmatched junction bases: 13. Here the CDR3 reads CASSPGTEGSYYEQYF. The CDR3 region has the DNA TGTGCCAGCAGTCCTGGGACAGAGGGTTCTTACTACGAGCAGTACTTC.

This chain joins TRBV6-5 and TRBJ1-6; no clear D. V lost 0 bases and J 11 bases, leaving 14 bases between the germline ends. Per germline, CDR1 MNHEY and CDR2 SVGAGI. The CDR3 has 15 residues. The CDR3 loop reads CASSYSERARAPLHF. CDR3 coding DNA: TGTGCCAGCAGTTACTCGGAGAGGGCGAGGGCACCCCTCCACTTT.

The V call is TRBV28, the J call TRBJ1-3; no clear D gene. CDR3 length: 14 residues. The V end was cut by 6 bases, the J end by 0 bases, with 9 bases between. Per the germline V gene, CDR1 is MDHEN and CDR2 is SYDVKM. In nucleotides, the CDR3 is TGTGCCAGCAGAAACGGATTCTCTGGAAACACCATATATTTT. Translating gives CASRNGFSGNTIYF.

This sequence joins TRBV29-1 and TRBJ1-3, with D possibly being TRBD1 (5 bases). The CDR3 is 15 residues long. Germline loops: CDR1 SQVTM, CDR2 ANQGSEA. V dropped 6 bases and J dropped 0 bases, with 15 bases sitting between them. This CDR3 is CSVTGGSPSGNTIYF. CDR3 DNA: TGCAGCGTCACCGGGGGGTCCCCCTCTGGAAACACCATATATTTT. Full variable domain (rest looked up from reference TRBV29-1 and TRBJ1-3): SAVISQKPSRDICQRGTSLTIQCQVDSQVTMMFWYRQQPGQSLTLIATANQGSEATYESGFVIDKFPISRPNLTFSTLTVSNMSPEDSSIYLCSVTGGSPSGNTIYFGEGSWLTVV.